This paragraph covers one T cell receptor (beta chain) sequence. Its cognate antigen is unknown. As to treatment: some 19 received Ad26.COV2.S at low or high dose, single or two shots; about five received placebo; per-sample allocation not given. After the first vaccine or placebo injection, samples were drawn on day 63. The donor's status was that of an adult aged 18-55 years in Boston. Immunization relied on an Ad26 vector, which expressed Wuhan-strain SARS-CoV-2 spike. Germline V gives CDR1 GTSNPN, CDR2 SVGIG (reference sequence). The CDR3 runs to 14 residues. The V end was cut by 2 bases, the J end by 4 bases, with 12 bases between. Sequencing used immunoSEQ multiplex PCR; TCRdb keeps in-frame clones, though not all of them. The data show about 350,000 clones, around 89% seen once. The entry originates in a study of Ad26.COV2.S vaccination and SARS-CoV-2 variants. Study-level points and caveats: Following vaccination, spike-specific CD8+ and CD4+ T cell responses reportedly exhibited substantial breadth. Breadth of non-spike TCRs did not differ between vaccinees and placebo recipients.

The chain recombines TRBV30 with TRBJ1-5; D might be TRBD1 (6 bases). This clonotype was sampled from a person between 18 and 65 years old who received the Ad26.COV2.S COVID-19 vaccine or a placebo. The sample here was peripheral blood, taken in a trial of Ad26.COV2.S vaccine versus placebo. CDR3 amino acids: CAWSSGGWNQPQHF. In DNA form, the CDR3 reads TGTGCCTGGAGTTCGGGGGGCTGGAATCAGCCCCAGCATTTT.